The 25 T cell receptor beta chains listed next were all sequenced from one sample in a study of blood T cell repertoires in COVID-19. Some clones are missing from TCRdb's copy, which holds only in-frame ones; the method was immunoSEQ multiplex PCR. The repertoire holds under 200,000 clones, with around nine tenths as singletons. The specimen was peripheral blood. These TCRs come from a man younger than 30 with active or convalescent COVID-19.

The chain is built from TRBV6-5 and TRBJ2-1; a weak D match, TRBD2 (6 bases). The CDR3 is 15 amino acids. V was shortened by 2 bases and J by 5 bases, with 13 bases between the two germline ends. CDR1 is MNHEY, CDR2 SVGAGI, per germline. The DNA of the CDR3 is TGTGCCAGCAGTTACCTCCAGGGCGGGGACAATGAGCAGTTCTTC. Amino acid sequence: CASSYLQGGDNEQFF.

V usage is TRBV4-2 and J usage is TRBJ1-5; D might be TRBD1 (5 bases). Trimming took 0 bases from V and 3 from J, leaving 15 bases between them. The CDR3 loop spans 17 amino acids. CDR1 and CDR2 (germline): LGHNA, YNFKEQ. CDR3 DNA: TGTGCCAGCAGCCAAGATCAGGGCTACGGGTCCAATCAGCCCCAGCATTTT. Translated: CASSQDQGYGSNQPQHF.

The chain recombines TRBV27 with TRBJ2-7, with TRBD1 matching 9 bases. Losses at the gene ends were 2 bases for V and 3 bases for J; bases not matched to a gene: 5. Germline V gene lookup returns CDR1 MNHEY and CDR2 SMNVEV (reference sequence). This CDR3 contains 15 residues. CDR3 loop: CASSLVRGQGYEQYF. In nucleotides, the CDR3 is TGTGCCAGCAGTTTAGTAAGGGGACAGGGCTACGAGCAGTACTTC.

This clone was recorded only once. Its ends do not fully match the called genes, so a read error is possible. The V call is TRBV5-1, the J call TRBJ2-2, with D tentatively TRBD2 (7 bases). Germline-derived CDR1 and CDR2 are SGHRS and YFSETQ. This CDR3 contains 16 residues. CDR3: CASSLEGGQDTGKLFF. The CDR3, as DNA: TGCGCCAGCAGCTTGGAGGGGGGGCAGGACACCGGGAAGCTGTTTTTT.

DNA for the CDR3: TGTGCCTGGAGTCCGACAGGGTTGTACACTGAAGCTTTCTTT. Protein: CAWSPTGLYTEAFF. V gene TRBV30 combines with J gene TRBJ1-1, with 7 nucleotides matching TRBD1. Germline loops: CDR1 GTSNPN, CDR2 SVGIG (reference sequence). The CDR3 has 14 residues. The junction had 6 bases not matched to a gene; V was cut back by 2 bases and J by 3 bases.

The genes are TRBV2 and TRBJ1-1; D unresolved. Germline CDR1 SNHLY, CDR2 FYNNEI. V dropped 3 bases and J dropped 11 bases, with 13 bases sitting between them. This CDR3 comprises 12 residues. The CDR3 loop is CASSDSLRWAFF. The DNA of the CDR3 is TGTGCCAGCAGTGATAGCCTCCGATGGGCTTTCTTT. Full variable domain (outside the CDR3, taken from reference TRBV2 and TRBJ1-1): EPEVTQTPSHQVTQMGQEVILRCVPISNHLYFYWYRQILGQKVEFLVSFYNNEISEKSEIFDDQFSVERPDGSNFTLKIRSTKLEDSAMYFCASSDSLRWAFFGQGTRLTVV.

This clone was seen only once. The chain combines TRBV7-3 with TRBJ2-1, with 7 bases fitting TRBD1. Germline-derived CDR1 and CDR2 are SGHTA and FQGTGA. V dropped 5 bases and J dropped 10; count of bases not matched to a gene: 11. The CDR3 sequence is 14 residues long. CDR3 loop: CASSVRQGEREQFF. For the CDR3, the DNA is TGTGCCAGCAGCGTGAGACAGGGAGAGAGGGAGCAGTTCTTC.

This rearrangement joins TRBV18 to TRBJ1-1; D is unresolved. The ends were cut back, 3 bases at V and 3 bases at J, with 8 bases in the middle. The germline gives CDR1 KGHSH, CDR2 LQKENI. The CDR3 totals 13 residues. The CDR3: CASSPDMYTEAFF. CDR3 nucleotides: TGTGCCAGCTCACCTGACATGTACACTGAAGCTTTCTTT.

The V and J genes are TRBV9 and TRBJ2-1; 7 bases fit TRBD2. The germline V gene has CDR1 SGDLS and CDR2 YYNGEE. Unmatched junction bases numbered 8, after V lost 6 bases and J lost 5 bases. The CDR3 loop spans 14 amino acids. The CDR3 sequence is CASNPGTTNNEQFF. CDR3 nucleotides: TGTGCCAGCAACCCCGGGACTACCAACAATGAGCAGTTCTTC.

Turning to this clone: At one end, the junction sequence differs from germline, possibly due to a read error. This sequence joins TRBV12-3 or TRBV12-4 and TRBJ2-7; possible D gene TRBD1, 6 bases. This CDR3 has 13 residues. CDR3 sequence (DNA): TGTGCCAGCAGTTCTATGGTAGGGACACGTACGTCCTTC. This gives the protein CASSSMVGTRTSF.

The rearrangement links TRBV6-5 to TRBJ1-2; possibly TRBD1 for D (5 bases). Germline values: CDR1 MNHEY, CDR2 SVGAGI. There are 14 residues in the CDR3. The ends were cut back, 8 bases at V and 5 bases at J, with 18 bases in the middle. CDR3 region: CASAQGSRAYGYTF. CDR3 coding DNA: TGTGCCAGCGCCCAGGGCTCGAGAGCTTATGGCTACACCTTC.

The count of this clone is one. The gene calls are TRBV18 and TRBJ2-3, with 7 positions matching TRBD2. The CDR3 spans 16 residues. The V gene's germline CDR1 is KGHSH and CDR2 LQKENI. Trimming removed 2 bases from V and 0 bases from J; junction bases left unmatched: 5. CDR3 nucleotide sequence: TGTGCCAGCTCACCATTTCGCGGGGGAAGCACAGATACGCAGTATTTT. It encodes CASSPFRGGSTDTQYF.

The CDR3 region is CASRNSQNTEAFF. DNA of the CDR3: TGTGCCAGCAGAAACAGCCAGAACACTGAAGCTTTCTTT. The rearrangement joins TRBV6-5 to TRBJ1-1; D is unresolved. The germline gives CDR1 MNHEY, CDR2 SVGAGI. The CDR3 loop spans 13 amino acids. Between the trimmed V and J ends, which lost 6 bases and 1 base, there was a span of 9 bases.

This chain links TRBV5-6 with TRBJ1-1, with a tentative D call TRBD1 (6 bases). Germline-derived CDR1 and CDR2 are SGHDT and YYEEEE. V was clipped by 4 bases and J by 3 bases, with 13 bases between them. CDR3 length: 14 residues. The CDR3 DNA reads TGTGCCAGCAGCAGGAGGGGGGGCTACACTGAAGCTTTCTTT. Translated, it gives CASSRRGGYTEAFF.

The chain's CDR3 is CASSRTGKGNQPQHF. DNA of the CDR3: TGTGCCAGCAGCCGGACAGGGAAGGGCAATCAGCCCCAGCATTTT. The V and J genes are TRBV6-1 and TRBJ1-5; 8 positions match TRBD1. The trim removed 6 bases at V and 2 bases at J, leaving 6 bases unmatched. Germline lookup yields CDR1 MNHNS and CDR2 SASEGT. CDR3 size: 15 residues.

The rearrangement links TRBV11-2 to TRBJ2-1; 8 bases line up with TRBD1. The CDR3 consists of 16 residues. Germline V gene data show CDR1 as SGHAT and CDR2 as FQNNGV. The V and J ends lost 1 base and 2 bases, in that order; junction bases with no gene match: 4. The CDR3 DNA follows: TGTGCCAGCAGCTTAGTCGTGACAGGGGCCTACAATGAGCAGTTCTTC. It yields the protein CASSLVVTGAYNEQFF. Full variable domain (remainder filled in from reference TRBV11-2 and TRBJ2-1): EAGVAQSPRYKIIEKRQSVAFWCNPISGHATLYWYQQILGQGPKLLIQFQNNGVVDDSQLPKDRFSAERLKGVDSTLKIQPAKLEDSAVYLCASSLVVTGAYNEQFFGPGTRLTVL.

Worth noting for this clone: At one boundary the junction diverges from the germline segment, which might be a read error. This rearrangement joins TRBV7-7 to TRBJ1-2; TRBD1 matches at 8 bases. This CDR3 contains 14 residues. In germline, CDR1 is SSHAT, CDR2 FNYEAQ (reference sequence). CDR3 nucleotide sequence: TGTGCTAGCAGCCCGATACAGGGGGACTATGGCTACACCTTC. Protein product: CASSPIQGDYGYTF.

V and J are TRBV5-1 and TRBJ2-1, with 7 bases lining up with TRBD1. After removal of 3 bases from V and 6 bases from J, the junction contained 9 bases not matched to a gene. This CDR3 spans 15 amino acids. Germline-derived CDR1 and CDR2 are SGHRS and YFSETQ. The CDR3 sequence is CASSSEHRGSNEQFF. CDR3 sequence (DNA): TGCGCCAGCAGCTCAGAACACAGGGGAAGCAATGAGCAGTTCTTC.

This sequence joins TRBV11-3 and TRBJ2-3, with TRBD1 matching over 10 bases. The CDR3 is 16 amino acids. Trimming took 5 bases from V and 3 from J; bases not matched to a gene: 8. CDR1 is SGHNT, CDR2 YENEEA, per germline. CDR3 DNA: TGTGCCAGCAGCCGAGAACAGGGACAGGGGACAGATACGCAGTATTTT. This translates into CASSREQGQGTDTQYF.

The count of this clone is one. This chain uses TRBV11-3 with TRBJ1-1; D ambiguous. Germline assignment: CDR1 SGHNT and CDR2 YENEEA. The CDR3 is 11 amino acids. Trimming removed 5 bases from V and 7 bases from J, with 8 bases in between. The CDR3 is CASSLGIEAFF. CDR3 in DNA: TGTGCCAGCAGCCTCGGGATTGAAGCTTTCTTT.

The rearrangement uses TRBV6-5 and TRBJ1-2; possible D gene TRBD1, 5 bases. Germline V lookup: CDR1 MNHEY, CDR2 SVGAGI. Trimming stripped 4 bases from V and 3 bases from J, with 9 bases between. The CDR3 totals 13 residues. The CDR3 DNA reads as TGTGCCAGCAGTTCCAGGGATGACTATGGCTACACCTTC. It translates to CASSSRDDYGYTF.

The CDR3: CASSFFRRLEKLFF. The CDR3 bases are TGTGCCAGCAGTTTCTTCCGGCGGCTCGAAAAACTGTTTTTT. The V gene is TRBV28, the J gene TRBJ1-4; no firm D call. Trimming removed 3 bases from V and 8 bases from J, with 13 bases in between. CDR1 and CDR2 (germline): MDHEN, SYDVKM. The CDR3 is made up of 14 amino acids.

This chain links TRBV6-2 or TRBV6-3 with TRBJ2-7; D possibly corresponds to TRBD1 (6 bases). Germline V lookup: CDR1 MNHEY, CDR2 SVGEGT. The V end lost 4 bases, the J end lost 4 bases, and 14 bases lay between the germline ends. This CDR3 comprises 14 residues. The CDR3 DNA reads as TGTGCCAGCAGTTCAGGGGTGGATTATTACGAGCAGTACTTC. Translated: CASSSGVDYYEQYF.

The chain is built from TRBV27 and TRBJ1-4, with D perhaps matching TRBD1 (5 bases). The CDR3 loop spans 14 amino acids. The germline V and J ends were trimmed by 4 bases and 8 bases, with 14 bases remaining between them. Germline CDR1 is MNHEY and CDR2 is SMNVEV (reference sequence). The CDR3 sequence is CASSSNRNLEKLFF. CDR3 sequence (DNA): TGTGCCAGCAGTTCCAACAGGAATCTGGAAAAACTGTTTTTT.

The V call is TRBV7-9, the J call TRBJ2-2; D gene ambiguous. V was pared by 5 bases and J by 5 bases, with 12 bases between. CDR1 is SEHNR, CDR2 FQNEAQ, per germline (reference sequence). The CDR3 has 14 amino acids. The DNA of the CDR3 is TGTGCCAGCAGCGTATCAGACACTACCGGGGAGCTGTTTTTT. It yields the protein CASSVSDTTGELFF.